The 27 T cell receptor beta chains given below trace back to one sample, sequenced in a study of human T cells and chemical hapten exposure. The time point was: healthy volunteer bleed at 2 weeks. From whole blood left unfractionated, total RNA was extracted. TCRdb re-derived calls from the RACE reads in MiXCR, one entry per CDR3 protein. Among 35,000 to 50,000 distinct CDR3 sequences listed, over 3.5% were seen once. The sample comprised whole blood. These receptors were collected from a female donor in good health. Some clones in this sample may be carry-over from other donors' samples.

This clonotype was observed at least ten times. The chain is built from TRBV7-9 and TRBJ2-3, with D uncertain. From germline, CDR1 is SEHNR and CDR2 FQNEAQ (reference sequence). The ends were cut back, 4 bases at V and 0 bases at J, with 5 bases in the middle. This CDR3 has 13 residues. CDR3 sequence: CASSWRSTDTQYF. The CDR3 DNA reads TGTGCCAGCAGCTGGCGGAGCACAGATACGCAGTATTTT.

The chain combines TRBV5-8 with TRBJ1-5; possibly TRBD1 for D (5 bases). V gave up 1 base and J gave up 0 bases, with 14 bases separating them. The CDR3 totals 17 residues. Germline CDR1 is SGHTS and CDR2 is YDEGEE. CDR3 sequence: CASSLLQDLYSNQPQHF. The DNA of the CDR3 is TGTGCCAGCAGCTTGTTACAGGATCTCTATAGCAATCAGCCCCAGCATTTT. The variable domain in full, with the rest retrieved from reference TRBV5-8 and TRBJ1-5, is EAGVTQSPTHLIKTRGQQATLRCSPISGHTSVYWYQQALGLGLQFLLWYDEGEERNRGNFPPRFSGRQFPNYSSELNVNALELEDSALYLCASSLLQDLYSNQPQHFGDGTRLSIL.

This sequence joins TRBV5-1 and TRBJ2-7; 9 bases map to TRBD1. The V gene's germline CDR1 is SGHRS and CDR2 YFSETQ. V gave up 4 bases and J gave up 0 bases; unmatched junction bases: 2. The CDR3 extends over 14 amino acids. The DNA for the CDR3 is TGCGCCAGCAGCGCGGGACAGGGCTCCTACGAGCAGTACTTC. This sequence encodes CASSAGQGSYEQYF.

This clonotype has ten or more counts. The V call is TRBV20-1, the J call TRBJ1-3; a possible D gene is TRBD1 (6 bases). Germline values: CDR1 DFQATT, CDR2 SNEGSKA (reference sequence). The CDR3 runs to 21 residues. The V and J ends lost 0 bases and 0 bases respectively, with 27 bases between them. The CDR3 is CSARDPAARGAALDSGNTIYF. CDR3 sequence (DNA): TGCAGTGCTAGAGACCCCGCCGCTCGGGGGGCTGCCTTGGACTCTGGAAACACCATATATTTT.

This clonotype was counted many times. Written as DNA, the CDR3 is TGTGCCAGCAGCGTAGCTGGGGGAGGGCAGACAGATACGCAGTATTTT. Protein: CASSVAGGGQTDTQYF. The chain couples TRBV9 to TRBJ2-3; 7 bases are shared with TRBD2. This CDR3 contains 16 residues. The junction had 7 bases not matched to a gene; V was cut back by 0 bases and J by 3 bases. Per the germline V gene, CDR1 is SGDLS and CDR2 is YYNGEE.

This clonotype was detected many times. This chain joins TRBV4-3 and TRBJ2-3, with D tentatively TRBD1 or TRBD2 (5 bases each). The ends were cut back, 1 base at V and 11 bases at J, with 10 bases in the middle. Germline CDR1 LGHNA, CDR2 YSLEER. This CDR3 is 12 amino acids long. CDR3 sequence: CASSQGGREQYF. The CDR3 nucleotides read TGCGCCAGCAGCCAAGGGGGACGGGAGCAGTATTTT.

Many counts were recorded for this clonotype. The rearrangement uses TRBV27 and TRBJ1-5, with TRBD1 identical over 9 bases. The CDR3 is 18 amino acids. J lost 0 bases, V lost 3 bases, and 9 bases had no gene match. Germline V gives CDR1 MNHEY, CDR2 SMNVEV (reference sequence). In DNA form, the CDR3 reads TGTGCCAGCAGTTTGGGACCGGGACAGGGCTATAGCAATCAGCCCCAGCATTTT. The encoded protein is CASSLGPGQGYSNQPQHF.

This clonotype was recorded at least ten times. J is TRBJ2-1 and V is TRBV12-3 or TRBV12-4; 9 bases align to TRBD1. The length of the CDR3 is 15 residues. V shed 5 bases and J 3 bases; nucleotides not matched to a gene: 5. The CDR3 here is CASSGGTGHYNEQFF. CDR3 nucleotides: TGTGCCAGCAGTGGGGGGACAGGGCACTACAATGAGCAGTTCTTC.

The chain has TRBV28 and TRBJ1-5; D remains ambiguous. With 1 base removed from V and 0 bases from J, the gap between germline ends came to 10 bases. The V gene's germline CDR1 is MDHEN and CDR2 SYDVKM. The length of the CDR3 is 16 residues. The CDR3 nucleotides are TGTGCCAGCAGTTTATTTCCCACAAATAGCAATCAGCCCCAGCATTTT. Translation: CASSLFPTNSNQPQHF.

The chain has TRBV6-1 and TRBJ1-1; unclear D gene. Germline V gives CDR1 MNHNS, CDR2 SASEGT. This CDR3 spans 15 amino acids. V was trimmed by 6 bases and J by 4 bases, leaving 18 bases between them. The CDR3 spells CASRPESGRFTEAFF. The CDR3, as DNA: TGTGCCAGCAGGCCCGAGAGTGGGCGCTTCACTGAAGCTTTCTTT.

This clonotype was seen many times. The V call is TRBV28, the J call TRBJ2-1; D is undetermined. CDR1 and CDR2 from the germline V gene are MDHEN and SYDVKM. The V end was cut by 6 bases, the J end by 4 bases, with 22 bases between. CDR3 length: 17 residues. DNA of the CDR3: TGTGCCAGCAGCTCCAACCCTATAAACATCCCATACAATGAGCAGTTCTTC. This translates into CASSSNPINIPYNEQFF.

This clonotype was counted at least ten times. The genes are TRBV6-1 and TRBJ1-5; D is undetermined. This CDR3 contains 17 residues. Trimming removed 1 base at V and 4 bases at J, with 17 bases between. Germline V CDR1 and CDR2: MNHNS, SASEGT. This chain's CDR3 is CASSEVPIPTVNQPQHF. CDR3 DNA sequence: TGTGCCAGCAGTGAAGTCCCGATCCCGACGGTTAATCAGCCCCAGCATTTT.

The rearrangement links TRBV19 to TRBJ2-3; 8 nucleotides match TRBD1. Looked up from germline, CDR1 is LNHDA and CDR2 is SQIVND (reference sequence). This CDR3 has 14 residues. V shed 8 bases and J 1 base; nucleotides not matched to a gene: 5. The CDR3 nucleotides are TGTGCCAGTGCGACAGGGGAGGGCACAGATACGCAGTATTTT. Amino acid sequence: CASATGEGTDTQYF.

In its sample, this clonotype was seen many times. V gene TRBV7-2 combines with J gene TRBJ1-3; 10 bases map to TRBD1. The CDR3 consists of 18 residues. Germline V CDR1 and CDR2: SGHTA, FQGNSA. V was pared by 3 bases and J by 0 bases, with 8 bases of the junction left unmatched. The CDR3 loop reads CASSLTGGPFSSGNTIYF. The CDR3 DNA is TGTGCCAGCAGCTTGACAGGGGGCCCATTCAGCTCTGGAAACACCATATATTTT.

This clonotype showed up many times. The chain carries TRBV11-2 and TRBJ2-3; D assignment may be TRBD1 or TRBD2 (5 bases each). Germline values: CDR1 SGHAT, CDR2 FQNNGV. The length of the CDR3 is 15 residues. Trimming removed 0 bases from V and 0 bases from J, with 7 bases in between. The CDR3 reads CASSLDGASTDTQYF. The CDR3 nucleotides are TGTGCCAGCAGCTTAGACGGGGCTAGCACAGATACGCAGTATTTT.

The chain uses TRBV4-3 and TRBJ2-3, with 8 bases lining up with TRBD1. The CDR3 consists of 15 residues. Trimming removed 4 bases from V and 3 bases from J; junction bases left unmatched: 6. CDR1 and CDR2 from the germline V gene are LGHNA and YSLEER. The CDR3 sequence is CASSLRTGLTDTQYF. Here the CDR3 DNA reads TGCGCCAGCAGCCTTCGGACAGGGTTGACAGATACGCAGTATTTT.

By sample fraction, this clonotype is medium-sized. This chain uses TRBV28 with TRBJ1-6; TRBD1 matches at 7 bases. The CDR3 totals 16 residues. Germline V CDR1 and CDR2: MDHEN, SYDVKM. After removal of 3 bases from V and 2 bases from J, the junction contained 4 bases not matched to a gene. Here the CDR3 DNA reads TGTGCCAGCAGTTTTAGTGGACAGGCCTATAATTCACCCCTCCACTTT. It encodes CASSFSGQAYNSPLHF.

This clonotype was recorded at least ten times. The CDR3 protein is CASSPFRDTEAFF. CDR3 nucleotide sequence: TGTGCCAGCAGCCCATTCAGGGACACTGAAGCTTTCTTT. This rearrangement joins TRBV28 to TRBJ1-1; D possibly corresponds to TRBD1 (5 bases). V was pared by 6 bases and J by 3 bases, with 11 bases between. Germline CDR1 and CDR2: MDHEN and SYDVKM. This CDR3 has 13 residues.

This clonotype was recorded at least ten times. One end of the junction varies from germline; a read error may be responsible. The chain employs TRBV6-1 and TRBJ1-4; D is ambiguous. Germline-derived CDR1 and CDR2 are MNHNS and SASEGT. The CDR3 loop spans 11 amino acids. Here the CDR3 reads CASSEVLGRIF. DNA of the CDR3: TGTGCCAGCAGTGAAGTTCTCGGGAGGATTTTT.

This clonotype was seen repeatedly, ten times or more. The V call is TRBV9, the J call TRBJ2-3, with TRBD1 identical over 7 bases. Germline loops: CDR1 SGDLS, CDR2 YYNGEE. There are 14 residues in the CDR3. The J segment lost 4 bases and the V segment lost 1 base, leaving 3 bases of the junction unmatched. In DNA, the CDR3 is TGTGCCAGCAGCGTACTAGGGGGCGCAGATACGCAGTATTTT. Protein product: CASSVLGGADTQYF.

This clonotype showed up many times. The chain couples TRBV4-2 to TRBJ1-5; D is perhaps TRBD1 (6 bases). CDR3 length equals 16 residues. Germline V lookup: CDR1 LGHNA, CDR2 YNFKEQ. Trimming stripped 0 bases from V and 3 bases from J, with 12 bases between. This chain's CDR3 is CASSQEAGGVNQPQHF. The CDR3 DNA is TGTGCCAGCAGCCAAGAAGCGGGGGGCGTCAATCAGCCCCAGCATTTT.

The table lists this clonotype with a few counts. V gene TRBV7-9 combines with J gene TRBJ2-2, with 9 bases lining up with TRBD1. This CDR3 comprises 18 residues. V was clipped by 5 bases and J by 6 bases; unmatched bases: 16. The V gene's germline CDR1 is SEHNR and CDR2 FQNEAQ (reference sequence). Here the CDR3 reads CASSPPGQGLITAGELFF. DNA of the CDR3: TGTGCCAGCAGCCCTCCGGGACAGGGTCTTATTACTGCCGGGGAGCTGTTTTTT.

Judged by abundance, this clonotype is medium-sized. This sequence joins TRBV6-2 or TRBV6-3 and TRBJ2-1, with a possible D match to TRBD2 (5 bases). The length of the CDR3 is 13 residues. Looked up from germline, CDR1 is MNHEY and CDR2 is SVGEGT. The ends were cut back, 4 bases at V and 10 bases at J, with 14 bases in the middle. The chain's CDR3 is CASSSQRGGEQFF. DNA for the CDR3: TGTGCCAGCAGTTCCCAACGAGGCGGGGAGCAGTTCTTC.

This clonotype turned up a few times. The rearrangement uses TRBV6-1 and TRBJ1-2; D unclear. V dropped 2 bases and J dropped 6 bases, with 22 bases sitting between them. This CDR3 region has 17 residues. Germline-derived CDR1 and CDR2 are MNHNS and SASEGT. The CDR3: CASSESLVVGSTNGYTF. The DNA for the CDR3 is TGTGCCAGCAGTGAAAGCCTCGTGGTCGGCTCCACAAATGGCTACACCTTC.

Ten or more counts support this clonotype. V and J are TRBV2 and TRBJ2-5; 10 nucleotides match TRBD2. V trimming: 4 bases; J trimming: 1 base; junction bases outside the gene matches: 6. The germline V gene encodes CDR1 SNHLY and CDR2 FYNNEI. The CDR3 contains 16 residues. CDR3 loop: CASSGGLATIQETQYF. The CDR3 region has the DNA TGTGCCAGCAGTGGGGGACTAGCGACGATCCAAGAGACCCAGTACTTC.

Ten or more counts support this clonotype. V is TRBV13 and J is TRBJ1-2; D is unresolved. This CDR3 is built from 15 residues. Germline V CDR1 and CDR2: PRHDT, FYEKMQ (reference sequence). The V end was cut by 4 bases, the J end by 2 bases, with 14 bases between. The CDR3 DNA reads TGTGCCAGCAGCTGGGGTAGGGCCGAAAACTATGGCTACACCTTC. Translation gives CASSWGRAENYGYTF.

This clonotype was seen more than once but under ten times. The chain couples TRBV4-2 to TRBJ1-5; 9 bases fit TRBD1. In germline, CDR1 is LGHNA, CDR2 YNFKEQ. The J segment lost 0 bases and the V segment lost 5 bases, leaving 8 bases of the junction unmatched. The CDR3 has 17 residues. CDR3 amino acids: CASSEGGQGYSNQPQHF. The DNA of the CDR3 is TGTGCCAGCAGCGAAGGGGGACAGGGCTATAGCAATCAGCCCCAGCATTTT.